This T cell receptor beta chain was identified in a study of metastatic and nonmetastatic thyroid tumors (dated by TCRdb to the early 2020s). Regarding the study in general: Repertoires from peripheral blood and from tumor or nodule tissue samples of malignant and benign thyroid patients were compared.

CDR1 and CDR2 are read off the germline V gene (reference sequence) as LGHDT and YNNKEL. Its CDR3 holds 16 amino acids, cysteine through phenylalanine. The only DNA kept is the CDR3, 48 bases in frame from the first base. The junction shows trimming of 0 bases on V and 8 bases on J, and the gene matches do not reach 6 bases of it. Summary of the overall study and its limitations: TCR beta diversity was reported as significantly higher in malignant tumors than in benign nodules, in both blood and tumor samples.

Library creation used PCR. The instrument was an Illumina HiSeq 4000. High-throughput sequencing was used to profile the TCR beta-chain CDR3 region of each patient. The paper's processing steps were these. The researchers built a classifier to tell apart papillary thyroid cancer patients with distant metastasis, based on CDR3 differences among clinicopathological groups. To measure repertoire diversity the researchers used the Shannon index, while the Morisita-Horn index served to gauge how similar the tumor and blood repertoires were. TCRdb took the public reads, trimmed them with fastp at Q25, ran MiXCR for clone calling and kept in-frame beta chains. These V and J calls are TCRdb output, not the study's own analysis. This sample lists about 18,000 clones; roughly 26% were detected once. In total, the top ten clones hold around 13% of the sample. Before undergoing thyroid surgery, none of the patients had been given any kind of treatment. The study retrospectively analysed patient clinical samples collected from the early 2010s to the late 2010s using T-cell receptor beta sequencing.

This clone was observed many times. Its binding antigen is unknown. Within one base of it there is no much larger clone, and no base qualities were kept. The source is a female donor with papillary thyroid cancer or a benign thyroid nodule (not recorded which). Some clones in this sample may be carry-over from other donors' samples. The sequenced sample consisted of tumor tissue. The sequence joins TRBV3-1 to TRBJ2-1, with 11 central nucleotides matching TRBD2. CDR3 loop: CASSQDSGRALHEQFF. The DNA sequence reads TGTGCCAGCAGCCAAGATAGCGGGAGGGCCTTACATGAGCAGTTCTTC.